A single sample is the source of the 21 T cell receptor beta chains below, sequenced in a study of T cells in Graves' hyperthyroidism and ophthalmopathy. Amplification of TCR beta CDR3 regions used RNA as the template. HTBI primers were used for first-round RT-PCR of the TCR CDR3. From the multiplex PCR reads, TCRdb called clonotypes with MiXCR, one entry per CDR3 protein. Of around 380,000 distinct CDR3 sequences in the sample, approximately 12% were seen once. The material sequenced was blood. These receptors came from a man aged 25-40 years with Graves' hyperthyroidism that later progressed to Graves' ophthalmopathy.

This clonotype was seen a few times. The CDR3 sequence: CASSILTGLGEKLFF. In DNA, the CDR3 is TGTGCCAGCTCCATTCTGACAGGGTTGGGTGAAAAACTGTTTTTT. The genes are TRBV2 and TRBJ1-4, with 7 bases fitting TRBD1. J gave up 7 bases and V 8 bases, and 13 bases lay outside the gene matches. Per germline, CDR1 SNHLY and CDR2 FYNNEI. CDR3 length: 15 amino acids.

The CDR3 sequence: CASSTLGTTNQPQHF. CDR3 in DNA: TGTGCCAGCAGCACGCTAGGGACTACTAATCAGCCCCAGCATTTT. The V call is TRBV28, the J call TRBJ1-5; the D gene is possibly TRBD1 (5 bases). Germline V gene lookup returns CDR1 MDHEN and CDR2 SYDVKM. Trimming cost V 6 bases and J 4 bases, with 16 bases left between them. There are 15 residues in the CDR3.

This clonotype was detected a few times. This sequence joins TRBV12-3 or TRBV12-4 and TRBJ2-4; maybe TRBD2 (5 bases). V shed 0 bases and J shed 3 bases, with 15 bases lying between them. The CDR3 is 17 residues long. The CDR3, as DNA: TGTGCCAGCAGTTTAGCGCTCGGGAAAGGGTACAAAAACATTCAGTACTTC. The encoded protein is CASSLALGKGYKNIQYF.

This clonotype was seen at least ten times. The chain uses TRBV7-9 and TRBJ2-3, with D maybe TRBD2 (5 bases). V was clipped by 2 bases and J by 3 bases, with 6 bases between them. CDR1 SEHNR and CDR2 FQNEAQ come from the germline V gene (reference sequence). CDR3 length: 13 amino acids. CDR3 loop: CASSLPGTDTQYF. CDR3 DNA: TGTGCCAGCAGCTTACCGGGGACAGATACGCAGTATTTT.

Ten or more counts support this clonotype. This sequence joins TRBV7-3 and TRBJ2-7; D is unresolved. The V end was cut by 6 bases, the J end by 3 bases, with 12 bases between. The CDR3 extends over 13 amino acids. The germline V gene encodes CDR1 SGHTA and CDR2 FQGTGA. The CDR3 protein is CASSGDVGYEQYF. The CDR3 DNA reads TGTGCCAGCAGTGGCGATGTCGGCTACGAGCAGTACTTC.

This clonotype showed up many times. The CDR3 nucleotides read TGCAGTGCTAGAGATTTTAGCGGGGGGGCTGTATATGAGCAGTTCTTC. Translation gives CSARDFSGGAVYEQFF. This chain joins TRBV20-1 and TRBJ2-1; 11 positions agree with TRBD2. This CDR3 comprises 16 residues. With V trimmed by 0 bases and J by 8 bases, 9 bases remained unmatched. Germline V gene sequence: CDR1 DFQATT, CDR2 SNEGSKA (reference sequence).

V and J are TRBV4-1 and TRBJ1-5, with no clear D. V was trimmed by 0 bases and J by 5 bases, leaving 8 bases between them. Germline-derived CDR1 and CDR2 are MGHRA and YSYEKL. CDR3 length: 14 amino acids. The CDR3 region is CASSQDGWDQPQHF. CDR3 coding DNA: TGCGCCAGCAGCCAAGATGGGTGGGATCAGCCCCAGCATTTT.

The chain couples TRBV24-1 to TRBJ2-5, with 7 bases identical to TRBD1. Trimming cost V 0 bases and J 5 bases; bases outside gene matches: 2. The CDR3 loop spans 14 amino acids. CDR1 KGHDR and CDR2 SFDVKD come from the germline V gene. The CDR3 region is CATSDLTGVETQYF. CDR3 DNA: TGTGCCACCAGTGATTTGACAGGGGTGGAGACCCAGTACTTC.

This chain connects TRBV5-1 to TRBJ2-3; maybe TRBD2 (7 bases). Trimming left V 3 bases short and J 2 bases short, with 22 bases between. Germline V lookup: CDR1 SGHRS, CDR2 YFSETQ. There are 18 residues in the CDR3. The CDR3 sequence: CASSSRGGGAGHTDTQYF. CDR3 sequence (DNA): TGCGCCAGCAGCTCCCGAGGTGGGGGAGCGGGACACACAGATACGCAGTATTTT.

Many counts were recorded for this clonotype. This CDR3 is CASSLGGTTYNEQFF. The CDR3 DNA is TGTGCCAGCAGCTTAGGCGGGACCACCTACAATGAGCAGTTCTTC. The V call is TRBV7-9, the J call TRBJ2-1; D may be TRBD2 (6 bases). Trimming cost V 1 base and J 2 bases, with 9 bases left between them. Germline loops: CDR1 SEHNR, CDR2 FQNEAQ (reference sequence). The length of the CDR3 is 15 residues.

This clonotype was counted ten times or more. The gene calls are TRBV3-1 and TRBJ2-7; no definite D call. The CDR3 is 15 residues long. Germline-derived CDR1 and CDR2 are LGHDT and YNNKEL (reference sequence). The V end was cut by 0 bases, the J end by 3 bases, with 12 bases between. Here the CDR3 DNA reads TGTGCCAGCAGCCAAGATCTCGGCCAAAACTACGAGCAGTACTTC. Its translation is CASSQDLGQNYEQYF.

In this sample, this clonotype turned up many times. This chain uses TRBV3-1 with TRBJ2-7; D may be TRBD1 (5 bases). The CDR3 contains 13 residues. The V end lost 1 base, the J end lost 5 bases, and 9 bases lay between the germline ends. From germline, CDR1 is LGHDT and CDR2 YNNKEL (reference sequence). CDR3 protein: CASSQARRDEQYF. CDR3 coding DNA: TGTGCCAGCAGCCAAGCTCGCAGGGACGAGCAGTACTTC.

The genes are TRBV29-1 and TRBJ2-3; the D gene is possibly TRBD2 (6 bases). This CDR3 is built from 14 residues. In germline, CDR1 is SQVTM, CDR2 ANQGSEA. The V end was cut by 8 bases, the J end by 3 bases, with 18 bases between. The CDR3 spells CSSDGEAGTDTQYF. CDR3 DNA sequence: TGCAGCTCTGACGGGGAGGCGGGGACAGATACGCAGTATTTT.

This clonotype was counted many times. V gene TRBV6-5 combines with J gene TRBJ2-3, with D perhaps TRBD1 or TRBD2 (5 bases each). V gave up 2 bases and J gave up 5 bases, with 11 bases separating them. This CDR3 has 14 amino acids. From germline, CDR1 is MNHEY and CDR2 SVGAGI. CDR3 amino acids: CASSYVGDEDTQYF. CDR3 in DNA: TGTGCCAGCAGTTACGTGGGGGATGAAGATACGCAGTATTTT.

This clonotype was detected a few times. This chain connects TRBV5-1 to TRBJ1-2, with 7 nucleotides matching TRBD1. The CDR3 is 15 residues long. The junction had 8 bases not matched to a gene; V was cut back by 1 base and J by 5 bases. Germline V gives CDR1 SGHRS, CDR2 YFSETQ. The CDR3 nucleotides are TGCGCCAGCAGCTTGTCAACAGGGGAGGGGTATGGCTACACCTTC. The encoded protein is CASSLSTGEGYGYTF.

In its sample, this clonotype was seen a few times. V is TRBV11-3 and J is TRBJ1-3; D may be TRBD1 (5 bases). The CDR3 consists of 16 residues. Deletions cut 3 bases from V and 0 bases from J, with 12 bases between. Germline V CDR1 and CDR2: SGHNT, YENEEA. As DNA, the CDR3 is TGTGCCAGCAGCTTTCCCGGGACCCCCTCTGGAAACACCATATATTTT. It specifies CASSFPGTPSGNTIYF.

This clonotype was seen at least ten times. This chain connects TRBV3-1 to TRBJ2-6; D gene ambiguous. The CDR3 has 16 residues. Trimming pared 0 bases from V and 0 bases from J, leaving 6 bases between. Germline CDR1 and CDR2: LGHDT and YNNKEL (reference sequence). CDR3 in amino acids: CASSQEVGSGANVLTF. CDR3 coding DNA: TGTGCCAGCAGCCAAGAGGTGGGCTCTGGGGCCAACGTCCTGACTTTC.

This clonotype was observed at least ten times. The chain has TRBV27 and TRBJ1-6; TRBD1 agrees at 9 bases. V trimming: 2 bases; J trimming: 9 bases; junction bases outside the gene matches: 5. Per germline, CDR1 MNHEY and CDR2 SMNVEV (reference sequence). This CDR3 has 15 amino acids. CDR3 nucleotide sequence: TGTGCCAGCAGTTTAATAGGGACAGGGACTTCACCCCTCCACTTT. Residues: CASSLIGTGTSPLHF.

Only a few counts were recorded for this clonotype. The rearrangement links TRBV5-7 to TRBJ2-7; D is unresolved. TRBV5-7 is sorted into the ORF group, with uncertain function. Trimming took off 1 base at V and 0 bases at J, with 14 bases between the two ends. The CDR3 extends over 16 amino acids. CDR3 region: CASSLFIGRRSYEQYF. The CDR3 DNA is TGTGCCAGCAGCTTGTTTATAGGCAGGCGCTCCTACGAGCAGTACTTC.

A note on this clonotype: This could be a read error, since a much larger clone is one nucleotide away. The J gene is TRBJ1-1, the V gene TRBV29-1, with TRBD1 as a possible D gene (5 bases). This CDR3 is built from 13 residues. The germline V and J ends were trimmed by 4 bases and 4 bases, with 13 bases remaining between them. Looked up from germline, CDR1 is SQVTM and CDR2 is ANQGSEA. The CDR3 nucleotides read TGCAGCGTTGCTTGGGGGAGGAGCACTGAAGCTTTCTTT. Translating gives CSVAWGRSTEAFF.

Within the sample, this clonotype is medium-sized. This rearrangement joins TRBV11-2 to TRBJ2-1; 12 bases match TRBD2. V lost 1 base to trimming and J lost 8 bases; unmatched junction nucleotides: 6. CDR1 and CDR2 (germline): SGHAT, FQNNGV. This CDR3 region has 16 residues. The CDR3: CASSLVLAGGHDEQFF. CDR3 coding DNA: TGTGCCAGCAGCTTAGTACTAGCGGGGGGCCACGATGAGCAGTTCTTC.